This TCR beta chain was sequenced during a study of cytomegalovirus exposure and HLA in healthy donors. Study-level findings and limits: A later analysis, which compared TCR beta chains of equal frequency, found the HLA-associated ones more clonally expanded. Three CMV-associated chains were confirmed in vitro to be specific for CMV antigens. For TCR beta chains, V- and J-gene trimming was later linked to a missense DCLRE1C variant.

In the case of this clone: Its target is unknown.

PCR amplification relied on 60 Vbeta primers (plus 13 Jbeta primers). Clones were read by immunoSEQ multiplex PCR, and TCRdb kept only the in-frame ones, dropping some. This table holds more than 100,000 clones, around 86% found once. J gave up 4 bases and V 2 bases, and 7 bases lay outside the gene matches. The CDR3 is 16 amino acids. Germline V lookup: CDR1 MNHEY, CDR2 SVGAGI. Input material: PBMCs. This receptor was taken from a woman in her forties or fifties in good health and CMV-seropositive. The V call is TRBV6-5, the J call TRBJ2-2, with 7 bases fitting TRBD1. The CDR3 loop reads CASSYGTELLTGELFF. The DNA for the CDR3 is TGTGCCAGCAGTTACGGGACAGAACTACTCACCGGGGAGCTGTTTTTT.